This T cell receptor (beta chain) is from a study of PD-1 blockade in mismatch repair-deficient tumors. Every patient had mismatch repair deficiency by PCR or immunohistochemistry. General study findings and limits: After pembrolizumab, tumor-resident clones rose rapidly, then generally contracted before radiologic responses.

Trimming took 10 bases from V and 7 from J; bases not matched to a gene: 10. CDR1 is LNHDA, CDR2 SQIVND, per germline (reference sequence). CDR3 length: 13 amino acids. Using immunoSEQ multiplex PCR, the repertoire was profiled, and TCRdb retains in-frame clones only, with some absent. The profile shows 15,000 or so clones, approximately 80% of them singletons. On this clone itself: Its antigen is undetermined.

This chain connects TRBV19 to TRBJ2-1; 7 bases are shared with TRBD2. Sequenced material: PBMCs, taken less than 15 weeks after starting pembrolizumab. The TCR was taken from an adult with mismatch repair-deficient cancer. Here the CDR3 DNA reads TGTGCCACCCGAGAGGGAGGGCCTAATGAGCAGTTCTTC. Translating gives CATREGGPNEQFF. Full variable domain (remainder filled in from reference TRBV19 and TRBJ2-1): DGGITQSPKYLFRKEGQNVTLSCEQNLNHDAMYWYRQDPGQGLRLIYYSQIVNDFQKGDIAEGYSVSREKKESFPLTVTSAQKNPTAFYLCATREGGPNEQFFGPGTRLTVL.